These 32 T cell receptor beta chains were all obtained from the same sample, sequenced in a study of blood T cell repertoires in COVID-19. The repertoire was sequenced with immunoSEQ multiplex PCR; TCRdb's copy has only in-frame clones and lacks some. The data contain roughly 200,000 clones, 80% to 85% of them singletons. Sequencing input: peripheral blood. The receptors stem from a man aged 50-60 years with active or convalescent COVID-19.

The CDR3 reads CASSQERRDRYYEQYF. CDR3 bases: TGCGCCAGCAGCCAGGAACGCCGGGACAGATACTACGAGCAGTACTTC. This rearrangement joins TRBV4-1 to TRBJ2-7; 7 nucleotides line up with TRBD1. There are 16 residues in the CDR3. V was clipped by 3 bases and J by 3 bases; unmatched bases: 11. Germline V gene lookup returns CDR1 MGHRA and CDR2 YSYEKL.

The rearrangement links TRBV27 to TRBJ2-5, with D possibly matching TRBD2 (7 bases). Trimming left V 7 bases short and J 5 bases short, with 17 bases between. CDR1 MNHEY and CDR2 SMNVEV come from the germline V gene (reference sequence). The CDR3 loop spans 14 amino acids. CDR3 bases: TGTGCCAGCACTCGGTATGGGGGGGGCGAGACCCAGTACTTC. Translation: CASTRYGGGETQYF.

This chain joins TRBV30 and TRBJ1-3; a possible D gene is TRBD1 (5 bases). The CDR3 spans 11 residues. Germline values: CDR1 GTSNPN, CDR2 SVGIG (reference sequence). V was clipped by 4 bases and J by 8 bases, with 9 bases between them. The CDR3 region is CAWTGKDTIYF. In DNA form, the CDR3 reads TGTGCCTGGACAGGGAAGGACACCATATATTTT. Filled out from reference TRBV30 and TRBJ1-3, the complete variable domain reads SQTIHQWPATLVQPVGSPLSLECTVEGTSNPNLYWYRQAAGRGLQLLFYSVGIGQISSEVPQNLSASRPQDRQFILSSKKLLLSDSGFYLCAWTGKDTIYFGEGSWLTVV.

This clone has more than one count but fewer than ten. The chain employs TRBV6-2 or TRBV6-3 and TRBJ2-5; 8 bases map to TRBD2. Germline V gives CDR1 MNHEY, CDR2 SVGEGT. This CDR3 spans 16 amino acids. The junction had 10 bases not matched to a gene; V was cut back by 2 bases and J by 5 bases. CDR3 in DNA: TGTGCCAGCAGTTACCTCAGCGGGGGCCGGGGGGAGACCCAGTACTTC. Its translation: CASSYLSGGRGETQYF.

The J gene is TRBJ1-4, the V gene TRBV19; the match to TRBD1 covers 8 bases. This CDR3 spans 15 amino acids. Germline loops: CDR1 LNHDA, CDR2 SQIVND (reference sequence). V was clipped by 6 bases and J by 2 bases; unmatched bases: 5. The CDR3 DNA sequence: TGTGCCAGTAGCCCCGGACAGGGTACTAATGAAAAACTGTTTTTT. Protein: CASSPGQGTNEKLFF.

A single count supports this clone. V gene TRBV18 combines with J gene TRBJ2-7; TRBD1 matches 8 bases. Germline V gives CDR1 KGHSH, CDR2 LQKENI. This CDR3 is built from 12 residues. Trimming removed 5 bases from V and 5 bases from J; junction bases left unmatched: 2. CDR3 nucleotide sequence: TGTGCCAGCTCAACGACAGGGGACGAGCAGTACTTC. It translates to CASSTTGDEQYF.

The chain links TRBV20-1 to TRBJ2-5, with D maybe TRBD2 (6 bases). CDR3 length: 13 amino acids. Germline V CDR1 and CDR2: DFQATT, SNEGSKA (reference sequence). Between the trimmed V and J ends, which lost 3 bases and 3 bases, there was a span of 11 bases. As DNA, the CDR3 is TGCAGTGCTAGTGCCGGAGGGGAAGAGACCCAGTACTTC. It yields the protein CSASAGGEETQYF.

CDR3 in DNA: TGTGCCAGCATGGTCAGGCAGAACACTGAAGCTTTCTTT. Amino acid sequence: CASMVRQNTEAFF. The chain couples TRBV5-4 to TRBJ1-1; D not certain. Germline V gene sequence: CDR1 SGHNT, CDR2 YYREEE (reference sequence). The V end was cut by 6 bases, the J end by 1 base, with 10 bases between. This CDR3 contains 13 residues. The variable domain in full, completed from reference TRBV5-4 and TRBJ1-1, reads ETGVTQSPTHLIKTRGQQVTLRCSSQSGHNTVSWYQQALGQGPQFIFQYYREEENGRGNFPPRFSGLQFPNYSSELNVNALELDDSALYLCASMVRQNTEAFFGQGTRLTVV.

J is TRBJ2-1 and V is TRBV4-3; TRBD2 aligns across 8 bases. The V gene end was trimmed by 4 bases and the J gene end by 8 bases; junction bases not matched to a gene: 22. The V gene's germline CDR1 is LGHNA and CDR2 YSLEER. The CDR3 has 19 residues. The CDR3 nucleotides are TGCGCCAGCAGCCCCACCCGCGGGGGGCGAATCCCCCAATGGTATGAGCAGTTCTTC. Translated: CASSPTRGGRIPQWYEQFF.

The rearrangement links TRBV5-1 to TRBJ1-6; D perhaps matches TRBD1 (5 bases). Germline loops: CDR1 SGHRS, CDR2 YFSETQ. CDR3 size: 13 residues. The ends were cut back, 4 bases at V and 10 bases at J, with 12 bases in the middle. This chain's CDR3 is CASSPAGGSPLHF. The CDR3 DNA follows: TGCGCCAGCAGCCCCGCGGGGGGATCACCCCTCCACTTT.

The CDR3 sequence: CASIPDRGRTEAFF. CDR3 DNA sequence: TGTGCCAGCATCCCGGACAGGGGCCGAACTGAAGCTTTCTTT. This chain joins TRBV6-2 or TRBV6-3 and TRBJ1-1; 9 nucleotides agree with TRBD1. Germline V gene sequence: CDR1 MNHEY, CDR2 SVGEGT. The CDR3 has 14 residues. V trimming: 7 bases; J trimming: 5 bases; junction bases outside the gene matches: 8.

The chain carries TRBV7-3 and TRBJ2-5, with D tentatively TRBD2 (5 bases). With 2 bases removed from V and 2 bases from J, the gap between germline ends came to 6 bases. The CDR3 has 13 residues. The germline V gene has CDR1 SGHTA and CDR2 FQGTGA. In DNA form, the CDR3 reads TGTGCCAGCAGCTTACGGGGTCAAGAGACCCAGTACTTC. This translates into CASSLRGQETQYF.

The chain combines TRBV18 with TRBJ1-4; the match to TRBD1 covers 7 bases. Germline CDR1 is KGHSH and CDR2 is LQKENI. V was pared by 6 bases and J by 5 bases, with 6 bases of the junction left unmatched. This CDR3 is built from 14 residues. The DNA for the CDR3 is TGTGCCAGCTCCCAGGACAGGACCAATGAAAAACTGTTTTTT. Amino acid sequence: CASSQDRTNEKLFF.

This chain links TRBV5-1 with TRBJ1-2, with 7 positions matching TRBD1. The CDR3 is 15 amino acids. Germline V gene sequence: CDR1 SGHRS, CDR2 YFSETQ. The V and J ends lost 4 bases and 3 bases, in that order; junction bases with no gene match: 9. The CDR3: CASSHGGTADYGYTF. In DNA, the CDR3 is TGCGCCAGCAGCCATGGAGGGACAGCAGACTATGGCTACACCTTC.

The chain recombines TRBV7-3 with TRBJ2-3, with a tentative D call TRBD2 (6 bases). The V end was cut by 1 base, the J end by 1 base, with 9 bases between. This CDR3 has 15 amino acids. Germline V gene sequence: CDR1 SGHTA, CDR2 FQGTGA. The CDR3 DNA sequence: TGTGCCAGCAGCTTAAGGGGCGGGGGCACAGATACGCAGTATTTT. Protein sequence: CASSLRGGGTDTQYF.

The chain links TRBV11-2 to TRBJ2-1, with D maybe TRBD2 (6 bases). The CDR3 sequence is 17 residues long. The germline gives CDR1 SGHAT, CDR2 FQNNGV. V lost 5 bases, J lost 4 bases, and 21 bases lay in between. The CDR3 is CASSPGRGSAGYNEQFF. In DNA, the CDR3 is TGTGCCAGCAGCCCCGGGCGGGGCTCCGCGGGGTACAATGAGCAGTTCTTC.

The chain combines TRBV21-1 with TRBJ1-5; the table's D gene call, TRBD1, was not cross checked with the DNA. TRBV21-1 is listed as a pseudogene. This CDR3 has 17 amino acids. DNA of the CDR3: TGTGCCAGCAGCAAAGGATGGGGCCCAGGGGAAGGGCAGCCCCAGCATTTT. Encoded protein: CASSKGWGPGEGQPQHF.

V usage is TRBV19 and J usage is TRBJ1-3; D is unresolved. V was clipped by 1 base and J by 0 bases, with 7 bases between them. The CDR3 covers 15 residues. Per the germline V gene, CDR1 is LNHDA and CDR2 is SQIVND (reference sequence). The CDR3 DNA sequence: TGTGCCAGTAGTATAGCGGCGGTCTCTGGAAACACCATATATTTT. It translates to CASSIAAVSGNTIYF.

The sample holds a few counts of this clone. The chain's CDR3 is CASSNDRVLGGYTF. Written as DNA, the CDR3 is TGTGCCAGCAGTAATGACAGGGTACTGGGTGGCTACACCTTC. V and J are TRBV6-5 and TRBJ1-2; TRBD1 matches 7 bases. J gave up 7 bases and V 5 bases, and 10 bases lay outside the gene matches. Germline V gives CDR1 MNHEY, CDR2 SVGAGI. This CDR3 is 14 amino acids long.

J is TRBJ2-7 and V is TRBV28; D gene ambiguous. This CDR3 has 13 amino acids. Germline CDR1 reads MDHEN; CDR2 reads SYDVKM. The ends were cut back, 2 bases at V and 3 bases at J, with 8 bases in the middle. The CDR3 loop reads CASSLSPNYEQYF. Here the CDR3 DNA reads TGTGCCAGCAGTTTAAGTCCTAACTACGAGCAGTACTTC.

The chain couples TRBV4-2 to TRBJ1-2, with D possibly TRBD1 on 5 matching bases. V was cut by 1 base and J by 0 bases, with 9 bases left in between. The CDR3 contains 15 residues. The germline gives CDR1 LGHNA, CDR2 YNFKEQ. The CDR3: CASSQVPGSNYGYTF. CDR3 coding DNA: TGTGCCAGCAGCCAAGTCCCAGGGTCTAACTATGGCTACACCTTC.

The chain links TRBV19 to TRBJ2-1, with 11 positions matching TRBD2. The germline V gene encodes CDR1 LNHDA and CDR2 SQIVND (reference sequence). This CDR3 contains 15 residues. V shed 6 bases, J shed 7 bases, and the junction held 8 bases outside the gene matches. CDR3 DNA sequence: TGTGCCAGTAGCCGGGGGCGGACTAGCGGGAATGAGCAGTTCTTC. Amino acid sequence: CASSRGRTSGNEQFF.

DNA of the CDR3: TGTGCCAGCAGTCTTGGGACAGGGGCCCTCTTTGGTGGCTACACCTTC. This encodes CASSLGTGALFGGYTF. The chain carries TRBV28 and TRBJ1-2; 10 nucleotides agree with TRBD1. CDR1 is MDHEN and CDR2 is SYDVKM in the germline V gene. The V and J ends lost 5 bases and 7 bases, in that order; junction bases with no gene match: 13. This CDR3 has 16 amino acids.

This chain joins TRBV7-2 and TRBJ1-5; D is undetermined. V was trimmed by 5 bases and J by 7 bases, leaving 9 bases between them. The CDR3 extends over 12 amino acids. CDR1 is SGHTA and CDR2 is FQGNSA in the germline V gene. The CDR3, as DNA: TGTGCCAGCAGCGCCCCTACCCAGCCCCAGCATTTT. It encodes CASSAPTQPQHF.

V gene TRBV19 combines with J gene TRBJ2-7, with 9 positions matching TRBD2. Trimming removed 1 base from V and 1 base from J; junction bases left unmatched: 2. Germline CDR1 reads LNHDA; CDR2 reads SQIVND (reference sequence). This CDR3 comprises 15 residues. DNA for the CDR3: TGTGCCAGTAGTATAGGGCTAGCGGGGTCCTACGAGCAGTACTTC. Protein sequence: CASSIGLAGSYEQYF.

The CDR3 reads CASSSRTGNQPQHF. In DNA, the CDR3 is TGTGCCAGCAGTTCCCGGACAGGGAATCAGCCCCAGCATTTT. This chain joins TRBV6-5 and TRBJ1-5; 8 positions agree with TRBD1. Germline lookup yields CDR1 MNHEY and CDR2 SVGAGI. The V gene end was trimmed by 4 bases and the J gene end by 4 bases; junction bases not matched to a gene: 3. The CDR3 covers 14 residues.

The chain employs TRBV3-1 (or the pseudogene TRBV3-2) and TRBJ1-1; 11 bases map to TRBD1. Germline lookup yields CDR1 LGHDT and CDR2 YNNKEL (reference sequence). Trimming at V came to 4 bases and at J to 5 bases, leaving 6 bases not matched to a gene. CDR3 length equals 15 residues. The CDR3 reads CASSPQDRGPTEAFF. Written as DNA, the CDR3 is TGTGCCAGCAGCCCACAGGACAGGGGGCCAACTGAAGCTTTCTTT.

The V call is TRBV18, the J call TRBJ2-2, with TRBD2 matching 7 bases. The V gene's germline CDR1 is KGHSH and CDR2 LQKENI. The V segment lost 0 bases and the J segment 4 bases; nucleotides outside the gene matches: 2. The CDR3 extends over 15 amino acids. In nucleotides, the CDR3 is TGTGCCAGCTCACCACCGCCGGGAGGCACCGGGGAGCTGTTTTTT. This translates into CASSPPPGGTGELFF. The full variable domain, with the rest looked up from reference TRBV18 and TRBJ2-2, is NAGVMQNPRHLVRRRGQEARLRCSPMKGHSHVYWYRQLPEEGLKFMVYLQKENIIDESGMPKERFSAEFPKEGPSILRIQQVVRGDSAAYFCASSPPPGGTGELFFGEGSRLTVL.

Regarding this clone: The same CDR3 can be traced to other DNA sequences in this sample. The J gene is TRBJ2-5, the V gene TRBV19; 9 nucleotides align to TRBD2. CDR1 is LNHDA and CDR2 is SQIVND in the germline V gene (reference sequence). This CDR3 region has 16 residues. J gave up 1 base and V 1 base, and 4 bases lay outside the gene matches. CDR3 sequence reads: CASSIGGSGGQETQYF. Written as DNA, the CDR3 is TGTGCCAGTAGTATAGGGGGTAGCGGGGGCCAAGAGACCCAGTACTTC.

CDR3 amino acids: CASSSAQGGTDTQYF. CDR3 bases: TGTGCCAGCAGTTCGGCTCAGGGAGGAACAGATACGCAGTATTTT. The chain joins TRBV28 to TRBJ2-3; D possibly corresponds to TRBD2 (6 bases). The CDR3 consists of 15 residues. Germline V lookup: CDR1 MDHEN, CDR2 SYDVKM. With 4 bases removed from V and 3 bases from J, the gap between germline ends came to 14 bases. The variable domain in full, completed from reference TRBV28 and TRBJ2-3, reads DVKVTQSSRYLVKRTGEKVFLECVQDMDHENMFWYRQDPGLGLRLIYFSYDVKMKEKGDIPEGYSVSREKKERFSLILESASTNQTSMYLCASSSAQGGTDTQYFGPGTRLTVL.

This chain joins TRBV7-2 and TRBJ2-1, with 7 bases matching TRBD1. Germline trimming cut 1 base from V and 8 bases from J; bases unmatched to any gene: 5. CDR3 length: 14 residues. Germline V CDR1 and CDR2: SGHTA, FQGNSA. The CDR3 protein is CASSLVDRAYEQFF. The CDR3 DNA is TGTGCCAGCAGCTTAGTTGACAGGGCGTATGAGCAGTTCTTC.

The chain recombines TRBV2 with TRBJ1-1; D is ambiguous. V was shortened by 2 bases and J by 1 base, with 5 bases between the two germline ends. There are 13 residues in the CDR3. Germline V gene sequence: CDR1 SNHLY, CDR2 FYNNEI. The CDR3 nucleotides read TGTGCCAGCAGTGAAAGAGGGAACACTGAAGCTTTCTTT. Protein product: CASSERGNTEAFF. The variable domain in full, completed from reference TRBV2 and TRBJ1-1, reads EPEVTQTPSHQVTQMGQEVILRCVPISNHLYFYWYRQILGQKVEFLVSFYNNEISEKSEIFDDQFSVERPDGSNFTLKIRSTKLEDSAMYFCASSERGNTEAFFGQGTRLTVV.